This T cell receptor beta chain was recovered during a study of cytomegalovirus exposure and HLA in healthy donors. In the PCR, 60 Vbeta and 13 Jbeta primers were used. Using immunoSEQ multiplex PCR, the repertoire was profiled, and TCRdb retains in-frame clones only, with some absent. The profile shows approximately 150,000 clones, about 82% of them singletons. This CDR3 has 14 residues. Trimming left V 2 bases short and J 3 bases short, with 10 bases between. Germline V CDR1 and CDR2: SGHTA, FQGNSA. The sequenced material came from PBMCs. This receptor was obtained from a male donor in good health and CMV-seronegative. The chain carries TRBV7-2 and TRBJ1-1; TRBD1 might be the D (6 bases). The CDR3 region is CASSLRGWDTEAFF. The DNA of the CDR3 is TGTGCCAGCAGCTTAAGGGGGTGGGACACTGAAGCTTTCTTT.